The 3 T cell receptor beta chains below all came from one sample that was sequenced in a study of T cell changes during pregnancy in multiple sclerosis. Produced via immunoSEQ multiplex PCR; TCRdb's table is partial and in-frame only. The data show 35,000 or so clones, 88% seen once. This sample comprised CD4+ T cells from peripheral blood mononuclear cells, obtained before pregnancy. The source of these receptors is a female donor with multiple sclerosis, enrolled in a pregnancy study.

The chain uses TRBV5-6 and TRBJ2-7, with TRBD1 matching 7 bases. With 5 bases clipped from V and 2 bases from J, the junction kept 4 bases outside the gene matches. Germline assignment: CDR1 SGHDT and CDR2 YYEEEE. CDR3 size: 13 residues. For the CDR3, the DNA is TGTGCCAGCAGAAGGGACAGTGCCTACGAGCAGTACTTC. Translating gives CASRRDSAYEQYF.

The J gene is TRBJ2-7, the V gene TRBV30, with 9 bases aligning to TRBD1. V lost 5 bases to trimming and J lost 0 bases; unmatched junction nucleotides: 20. Germline V gives CDR1 GTSNPN, CDR2 SVGIG (reference sequence). The CDR3 contains 19 residues. CDR3: CAWDTQVYTGGLFSYEQYF. The CDR3 nucleotides are TGTGCCTGGGACACTCAAGTGTACACAGGGGGCCTTTTCTCCTACGAGCAGTACTTC.

The chain carries TRBV12-5 and TRBJ2-5; 7 bases map to TRBD2. This CDR3 spans 14 amino acids. Germline V lookup: CDR1 LGHNT, CDR2 FRNRAP. The junction had 8 bases not matched to a gene; V was cut back by 9 bases and J by 1 base. Here the CDR3 reads CASGPTSSQETQYF. In DNA form, the CDR3 reads TGTGCTAGCGGCCCGACTAGCAGCCAAGAGACCCAGTACTTC.